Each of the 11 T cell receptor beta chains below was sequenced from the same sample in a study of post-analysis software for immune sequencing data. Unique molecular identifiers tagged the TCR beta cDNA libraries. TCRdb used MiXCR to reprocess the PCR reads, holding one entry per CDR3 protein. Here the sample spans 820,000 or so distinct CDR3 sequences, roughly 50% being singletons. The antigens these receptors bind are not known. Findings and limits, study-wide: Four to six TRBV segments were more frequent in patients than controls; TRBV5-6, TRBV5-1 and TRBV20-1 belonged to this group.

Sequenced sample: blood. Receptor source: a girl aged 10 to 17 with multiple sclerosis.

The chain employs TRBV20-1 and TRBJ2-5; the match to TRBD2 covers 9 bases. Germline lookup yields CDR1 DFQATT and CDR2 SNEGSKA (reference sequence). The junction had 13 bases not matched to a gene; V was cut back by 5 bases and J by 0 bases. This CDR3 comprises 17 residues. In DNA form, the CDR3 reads TGCAGTGCTGGACGGCATATGGGGACTAGCTACCAAGAGACCCAGTACTTC. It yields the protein CSAGRHMGTSYQETQYF.

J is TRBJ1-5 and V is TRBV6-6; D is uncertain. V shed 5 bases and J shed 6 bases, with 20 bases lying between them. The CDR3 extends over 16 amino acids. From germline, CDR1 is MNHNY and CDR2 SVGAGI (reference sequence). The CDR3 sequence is CASSPPRQERTQPQHF. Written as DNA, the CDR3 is TGTGCCAGCAGTCCACCGCGGCAGGAACGGACTCAGCCCCAGCATTTT.

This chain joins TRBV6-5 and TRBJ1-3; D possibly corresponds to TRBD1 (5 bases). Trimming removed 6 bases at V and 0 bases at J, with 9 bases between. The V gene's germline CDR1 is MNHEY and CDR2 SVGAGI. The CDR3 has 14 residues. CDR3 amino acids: CASRYGHSGNTIYF. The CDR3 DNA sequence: TGTGCCAGCAGATATGGACACTCTGGAAACACCATATATTTT.

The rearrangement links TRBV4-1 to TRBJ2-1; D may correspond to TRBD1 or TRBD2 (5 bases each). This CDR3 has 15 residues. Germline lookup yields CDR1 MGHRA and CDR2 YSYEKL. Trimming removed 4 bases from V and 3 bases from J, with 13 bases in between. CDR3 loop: CASSLIRDGYNEQFF. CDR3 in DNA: TGCGCCAGCAGCCTCATAAGGGACGGCTACAATGAGCAGTTCTTC.

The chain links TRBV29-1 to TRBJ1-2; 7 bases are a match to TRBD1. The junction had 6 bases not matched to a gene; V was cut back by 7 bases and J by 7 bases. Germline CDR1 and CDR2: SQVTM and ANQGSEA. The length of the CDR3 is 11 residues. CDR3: CSGKGAGGYTF. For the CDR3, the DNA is TGCAGCGGCAAGGGGGCAGGTGGCTACACCTTC.

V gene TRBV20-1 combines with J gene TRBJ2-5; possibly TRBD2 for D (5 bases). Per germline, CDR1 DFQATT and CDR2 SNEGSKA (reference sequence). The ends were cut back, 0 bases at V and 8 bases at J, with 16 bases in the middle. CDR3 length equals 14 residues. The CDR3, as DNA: TGCAGTGCTAGAGAAGGAGGCACAGCTACTACCCAGTACTTC. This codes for CSAREGGTATTQYF.

DNA of the CDR3: TGCAGCGTGGGACTAGCGGGAAGTCGGCAGTACTTC. This gives the protein CSVGLAGSRQYF. The chain recombines TRBV29-1 with TRBJ2-4; 13 bases are shared with TRBD2. The germline V gene encodes CDR1 SQVTM and CDR2 ANQGSEA. The trim removed 6 bases at V and 13 bases at J, leaving 6 bases unmatched. The CDR3 extends over 12 amino acids.

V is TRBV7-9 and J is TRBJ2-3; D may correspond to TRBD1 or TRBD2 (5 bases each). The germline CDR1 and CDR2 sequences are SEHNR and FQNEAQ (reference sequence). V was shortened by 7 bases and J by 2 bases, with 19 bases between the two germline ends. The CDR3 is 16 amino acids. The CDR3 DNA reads TGTGCCAGCACCTCGCCGAGGGACCCCTCCACAGATACGCAGTATTTT. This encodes CASTSPRDPSTDTQYF.

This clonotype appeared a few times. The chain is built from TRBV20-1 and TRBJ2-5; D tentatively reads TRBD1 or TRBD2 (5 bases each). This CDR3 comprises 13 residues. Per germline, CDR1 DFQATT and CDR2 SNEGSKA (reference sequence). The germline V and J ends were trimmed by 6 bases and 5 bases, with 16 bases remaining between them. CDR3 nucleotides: TGCAGTGCCAGGGCGGGCGGCCCCGAGACCCAGTACTTC. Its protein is CSARAGGPETQYF.

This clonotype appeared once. CDR3 sequence (DNA): TGTGCCAGCAGCCAAGGAGGTTTGGAGCAGTACTTC. This encodes CASSQGGLEQYF. The genes are TRBV28 and TRBJ2-7; D possibly corresponds to TRBD2 (5 bases). The V gene's germline CDR1 is MDHEN and CDR2 SYDVKM. V dropped 6 bases and J dropped 7 bases, with 13 bases sitting between them. This CDR3 comprises 12 residues.

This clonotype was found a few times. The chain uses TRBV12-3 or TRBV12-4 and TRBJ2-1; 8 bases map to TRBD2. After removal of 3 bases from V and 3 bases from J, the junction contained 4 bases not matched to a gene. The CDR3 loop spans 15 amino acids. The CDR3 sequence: CASSFWAGGYNEQFF. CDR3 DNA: TGTGCCAGCAGTTTCTGGGCGGGGGGCTACAATGAGCAGTTCTTC.